Below, one TCR beta chain is given with its context. The sample is drawn from a study of T cells in Graves' hyperthyroidism and ophthalmopathy. Duration under 3 months, a NOSPECS grade of at least 4, and a Clinical Activity Score of at least 3 characterized the ophthalmopathy patients. RNA transcripts gave rise to amplified TCR beta CDR3 regions. During a first-round RT-PCR of the TCR CDR3, the HTBI primer set was used. One entry per CDR3 protein, called by TCRdb with MiXCR from the multiplex PCR reads. Of about 520,000 distinct CDR3 sequences listed, roughly 25% are singletons. Input material: blood. The receptor comes from a woman in her twenties or thirties with Graves' ophthalmopathy.

In DNA, the CDR3 is TGCAGTGCTAGGACAGCAATAGAAGCTTTCTTT. Translation gives CSARTAIEAFF. This chain uses TRBV20-1 with TRBJ1-1; TRBD1 is a possible D gene (5 bases). Germline CDR1 and CDR2: DFQATT and SNEGSKA (reference sequence). The CDR3 has 11 amino acids. V gave up 3 bases and J gave up 8 bases, with 10 bases separating them.